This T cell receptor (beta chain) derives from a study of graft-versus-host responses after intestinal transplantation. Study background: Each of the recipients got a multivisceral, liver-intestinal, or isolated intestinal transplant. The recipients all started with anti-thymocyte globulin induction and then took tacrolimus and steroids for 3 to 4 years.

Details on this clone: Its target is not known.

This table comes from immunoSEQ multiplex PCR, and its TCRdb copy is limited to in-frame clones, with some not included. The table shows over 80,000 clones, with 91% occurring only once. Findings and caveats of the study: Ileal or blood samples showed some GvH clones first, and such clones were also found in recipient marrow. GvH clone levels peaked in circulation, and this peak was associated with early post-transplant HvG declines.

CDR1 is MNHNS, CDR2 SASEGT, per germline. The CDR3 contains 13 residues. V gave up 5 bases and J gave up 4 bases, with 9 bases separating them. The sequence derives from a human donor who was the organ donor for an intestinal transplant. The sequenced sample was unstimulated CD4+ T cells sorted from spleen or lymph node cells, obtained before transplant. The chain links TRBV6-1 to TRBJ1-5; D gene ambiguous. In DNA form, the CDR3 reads TGTGCCAGCAGTCCCGAGTTAAATCAGCCCCAGCATTTT. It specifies CASSPELNQPQHF.